The T cell receptor beta chain under discussion was sequenced for a study of blood T cells in healthy people across ages. Trimming left V 1 base short and J 2 bases short, with 13 bases between. The CDR3 extends over 15 amino acids. The germline gives CDR1 SGHKS, CDR2 YYEKEE (reference sequence). Sample-barcoded 5' priming and a J-beta primer mix drove a second PCR of roughly 6 to 12 cycles. TCRdb used MiXCR to reprocess the 5' RACE reads, holding one entry per CDR3 protein. The table shows 800,000 to 950,000 distinct CDR3 sequences, with 25% to 35% occurring only once. In terms of origin and age, donors were healthy Caucasian individuals from Russia aged about 6 to 95. This clonotype was observed a few times. This sample also belongs to another study, concerning T cells of mothers and their children. That report notes: Study donors consisted of three healthy Caucasian mothers and their six children. Second-PCR amplification with M1S added sample barcodes and 2-4 random nucleotides.

This TCR came from a woman in her 40s in good health. The specimen sequenced was blood. The rearrangement links TRBV5-5 to TRBJ2-7; tentatively, D is TRBD1 (5 bases). The CDR3, as DNA: TGTGCCAGCAGCTTGAGGACACAAGGGCCCTACGAGCAGTACTTC. Its protein is CASSLRTQGPYEQYF.